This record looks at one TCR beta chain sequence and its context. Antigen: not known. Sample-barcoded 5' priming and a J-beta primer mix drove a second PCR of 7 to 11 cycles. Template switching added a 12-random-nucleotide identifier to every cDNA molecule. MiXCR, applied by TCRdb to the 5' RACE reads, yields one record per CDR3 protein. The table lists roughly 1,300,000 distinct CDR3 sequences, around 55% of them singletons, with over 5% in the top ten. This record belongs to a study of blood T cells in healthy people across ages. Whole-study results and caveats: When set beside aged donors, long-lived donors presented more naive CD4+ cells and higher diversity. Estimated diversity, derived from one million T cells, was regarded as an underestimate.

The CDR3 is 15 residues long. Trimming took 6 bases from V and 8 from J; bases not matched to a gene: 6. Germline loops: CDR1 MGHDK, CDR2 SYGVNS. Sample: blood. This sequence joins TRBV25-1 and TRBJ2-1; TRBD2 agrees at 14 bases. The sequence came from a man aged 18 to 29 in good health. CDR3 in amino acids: CASRPGTSGRHEQFF. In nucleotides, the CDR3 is TGTGCCAGCAGGCCCGGGACTAGCGGGAGACATGAGCAGTTCTTC.